These 10 T cell receptor beta chains originate from one sample sequenced in a study of T cell repertoires in aging, cancer and after chemotherapy. Multiplex touch-down PCR with TRB-A/B primers amplified rearranged V-D-J TRB sequences. TCRdb re-derived calls from the multiplex PCR reads in MiXCR, one entry per CDR3 protein. This table has under 15,000 distinct CDR3 sequences, approximately 31% appearing once. Amplification of TCR beta used genomic DNA extracted from peripheral blood. Source material: blood. Receptor source: a human donor in good health. The donor label of this sample is uncertain.

Judged by abundance, this clonotype is medium-sized (0.01 to 0.1%). J is TRBJ2-2 and V is TRBV29-1, with 8 nucleotides matching TRBD2. There are 13 residues in the CDR3. Germline-derived CDR1 and CDR2 are SQVTM and ANQGSEA. V gave up 8 bases and J gave up 1 base; unmatched junction bases: 3. The CDR3 DNA reads TGCAGCTTTAGCGGGGAGAACACCGGGGAGCTGTTTTTT. It encodes CSFSGENTGELFF.

This chain connects TRBV6-2 or TRBV6-3 to TRBJ1-2, with D possibly being TRBD1 (5 bases). The CDR3 totals 15 residues. Germline assignment: CDR1 MNHEY and CDR2 SVGEGT. The V and J ends lost 4 bases and 2 bases respectively, with 14 bases between them. CDR3 DNA: TGTGCCAGCAGTTTTCGGGGGACGGCAAACTATGGCTACACCTTC. Its translation is CASSFRGTANYGYTF.

The V call is TRBV20-1, the J call TRBJ1-2; TRBD1 agrees at 9 bases. CDR1 is DFQATT, CDR2 SNEGSKA, per germline (reference sequence). This CDR3 comprises 13 residues. The J segment lost 8 bases and the V segment lost 6 bases, leaving 10 bases of the junction unmatched. CDR3: CSADPQGARGYTF. The CDR3 DNA is TGCAGTGCCGACCCACAGGGGGCGCGAGGCTACACCTTC.

This chain links TRBV19 with TRBJ1-5; 9 positions agree with TRBD1. The V segment lost 6 bases and the J segment 6 bases; nucleotides outside the gene matches: 12. Germline loops: CDR1 LNHDA, CDR2 SQIVND (reference sequence). The CDR3 consists of 16 residues. The CDR3 DNA follows: TGTGCCAGTAGAGACCCGGGACAGGGAGAAGGTCAGCCCCAGCATTTT. It encodes CASRDPGQGEGQPQHF.

This clonotype was counted between two and nine times. This CDR3 reads CASTSRGPPTQETQYF. The CDR3 DNA follows: TGTGCCAGCACCTCTCGGGGCCCCCCAACACAAGAGACCCAGTACTTC. This chain uses TRBV5-4 with TRBJ2-5; either TRBD1 or TRBD2 may supply D (5 bases each). The CDR3 extends over 16 amino acids. V lost 6 bases, J lost 2 bases, and 20 bases lay in between. CDR1 SGHNT and CDR2 YYREEE come from the germline V gene (reference sequence).

This clonotype has just a few counts. The chain combines TRBV6-5 with TRBJ2-1, with D tentatively TRBD1 or TRBD2 (5 bases each). Germline loops: CDR1 MNHEY, CDR2 SVGAGI. The CDR3 consists of 14 residues. Trimming removed 7 bases from V and 7 bases from J, with 17 bases in between. Here the CDR3 DNA reads TGTGCCAGCAATCCGGGACCGGGGACGAATGAGCAGTTCTTC. Amino acid sequence: CASNPGPGTNEQFF.

This clonotype has more than one count but fewer than ten. The V call is TRBV19, the J call TRBJ1-2; a weak D match, TRBD1 (6 bases). The CDR3 covers 16 residues. V shed 4 bases and J shed 4 bases, with 19 bases lying between them. Looked up from germline, CDR1 is LNHDA and CDR2 is SQIVND (reference sequence). CDR3 region: CASSTLDSPGFYGYTF. The CDR3 DNA is TGTGCCAGTAGTACTCTGGACAGTCCTGGTTTCTATGGCTACACCTTC.

The chain employs TRBV2 and TRBJ1-1; 8 nucleotides align to TRBD1. The CDR3 has 17 amino acids. V shed 5 bases and J 1 base; nucleotides not matched to a gene: 12. Looked up from germline, CDR1 is SNHLY and CDR2 is FYNNEI. In nucleotides, the CDR3 is TGTGCCAGCAGTCCGGACAGGGTAGGGATTGGGAACACTGAAGCTTTCTTT. Its translation is CASSPDRVGIGNTEAFF. Variable domain in full (rest from reference TRBV2 and TRBJ1-1): EPEVTQTPSHQVTQMGQEVILRCVPISNHLYFYWYRQILGQKVEFLVSFYNNEISEKSEIFDDQFSVERPDGSNFTLKIRSTKLEDSAMYFCASSPDRVGIGNTEAFFGQGTRLTVV.

The rearrangement joins TRBV12-3 or TRBV12-4 to TRBJ2-5; TRBD2 agrees at 11 bases. This CDR3 comprises 15 residues. V lost 3 bases to trimming and J lost 5 bases; unmatched junction nucleotides: 5. CDR3 nucleotides: TGTGCCAGCAGTTTCTTAGCGGGGGGGCCGGAGACCCAGTACTTC. Translated, it gives CASSFLAGGPETQYF.

The chain combines TRBV4-1 with TRBJ1-2; tentative D call: TRBD1 (6 bases). The CDR3 loop spans 15 amino acids. Germline V gene data show CDR1 as MGHRA and CDR2 as YSYEKL. The V and J ends lost 1 base and 14 bases respectively, with 23 bases between them. The DNA for the CDR3 is TGCGCCAGCAGCCAAGTGCATGACAGGAGACCGCGCGGGACCTTC. As protein: CASSQVHDRRPRGTF.